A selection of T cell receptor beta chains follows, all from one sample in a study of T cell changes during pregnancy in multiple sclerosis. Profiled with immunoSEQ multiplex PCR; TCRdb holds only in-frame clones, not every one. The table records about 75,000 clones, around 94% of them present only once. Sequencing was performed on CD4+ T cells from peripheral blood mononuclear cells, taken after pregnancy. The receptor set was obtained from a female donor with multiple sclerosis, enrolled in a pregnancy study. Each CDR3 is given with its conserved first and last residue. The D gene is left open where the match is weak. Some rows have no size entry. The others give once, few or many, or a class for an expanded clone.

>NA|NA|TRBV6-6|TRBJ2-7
TGTGCCAGCAGCCCACCCGGGATGAACTCCTACGAGCAGTACTTC
CASSPPGMNSYEQYF
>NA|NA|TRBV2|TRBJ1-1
TGTGCCAGCAGTACTACCATGAACACTGAAGCTTTCTTT
CASSTTMNTEAFF
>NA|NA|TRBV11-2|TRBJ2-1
TGTGCCAGCACTATCCCCGGGTCCTACAATGAGCAGTTCTTC
CASTIPGSYNEQFF
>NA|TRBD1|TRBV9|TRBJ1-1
TGTGCCAGCAGCCTAGGACAGGGGCTTACGAACACTGAAGCTTTCTTT
CASSLGQGLTNTEAFF
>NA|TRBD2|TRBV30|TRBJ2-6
TGTGCCTGGAGTCCGTTTGGTAGCGGGACGGGGGCCAACGTCCTGACTTTC
CAWSPFGSGTGANVLTF
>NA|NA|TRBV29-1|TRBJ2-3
TGCAGCGGAAGGAGGGAGGCCCCCAGGGCAGATACGCAGTATTTT
CSGRREAPRADTQYF
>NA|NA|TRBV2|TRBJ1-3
TGTGCCAGCAGTCAAGAAACAGGGCGATCTGGAAACACCATATATTTT
CASSQETGRSGNTIYF
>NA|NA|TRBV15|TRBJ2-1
TGTGCCACCAGCAGGATGGAGGAAGAGCAGTTCTTC
CATSRMEEEQFF
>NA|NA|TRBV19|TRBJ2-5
TGTGCCAGTAGTATAGGCGGTACAAACCAAGAGACCCAGTACTTC
CASSIGGTNQETQYF
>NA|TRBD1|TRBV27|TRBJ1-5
TGTGCCAGCAGCACGGGACAGCGGCTGACCCAGCATTTT
CASSTGQRLTQHF
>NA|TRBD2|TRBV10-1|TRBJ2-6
TGCGCCAGCAGTGAGTGGCTAGCGGAGTACTCTGGGGCCAACGTCCTGACTTTC
CASSEWLAEYSGANVLTF
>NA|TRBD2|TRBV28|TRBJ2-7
TGTGCCAGCAGCGGTAGCGGGAGAGCCTACGAGCAGTACTTC
CASSGSGRAYEQYF
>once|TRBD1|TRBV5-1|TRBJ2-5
TGCGCCAGCAGCTTGGAGTCCAGGGGGCAAGAGACCCAGTACTTC
CASSLESRGQETQYF
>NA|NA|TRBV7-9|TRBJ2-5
TGTGCCAGCGGACCGGGGAGTTCAGAGACCCAGTACTTC
CASGPGSSETQYF
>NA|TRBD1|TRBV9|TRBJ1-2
TGTGCCAGCAGCGTCGCGGACAGGTCCTATGGCTACACCTTC
CASSVADRSYGYTF
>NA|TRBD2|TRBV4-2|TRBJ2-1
TGTGCCAGCAGCCCAACACTAGCGGGAGGTAGCGACAATGAGCAGTTCTTC
CASSPTLAGGSDNEQFF
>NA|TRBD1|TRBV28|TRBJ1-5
TGTGCCAGCAGTTTGAGGACAGGGGGAAGTCAGCCCCAGCATTTT
CASSLRTGGSQPQHF
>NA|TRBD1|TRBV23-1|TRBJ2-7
TGCGCCAGCGGCAGTCGTCTCTCGTTGGGTGGGACAGGGGAGGGATACGAGCAGTACTTC
CASGSRLSLGGTGEGYEQYF
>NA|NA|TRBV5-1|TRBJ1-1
TGCGCCAGCAGCAGAGGGGGGGGGAACACTGAAGCTTTCTTT
CASSRGGGNTEAFF
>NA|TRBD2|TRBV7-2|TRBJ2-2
TGTGCCAGCAGCGCCGGACTAGCGGGAGTCACCGGGGAGCTGTTTTTT
CASSAGLAGVTGELFF
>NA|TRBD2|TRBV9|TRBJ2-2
TGTGCCAGCAACCGGGGGGTAGCGGGAGCCGACGGGGAGCTGTTTTTT
CASNRGVAGADGELFF
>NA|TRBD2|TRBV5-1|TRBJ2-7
TGCGCCAGCAGCCGGGGGGGATCCTACGAGCAGTACTTC
CASSRGGSYEQYF
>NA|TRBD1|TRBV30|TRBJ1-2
TGTGCCTCCAGATTCGGACAGGGTAATGGCTACACCTTC
CASRFGQGNGYTF
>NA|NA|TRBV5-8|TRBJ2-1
TGTGCCAGCAGCTCTTTCCTATTGGTACGGAGGGAGCAGTTCTTC
CASSSFLLVRREQFF